This TCR beta chain is from a study of cytomegalovirus exposure and HLA in healthy donors. Study at large: Of all 360 or so donors who were genotyped, about 80% belonged to the Caucasian-associated ancestry cluster.

The V gene's germline CDR1 is SGHTA and CDR2 FQGNSA. Between the trimmed V and J ends, which lost 6 bases and 4 bases, there was a span of 21 bases. This CDR3 has 16 residues. The PCR was carried out with 60 Vbeta primers and 13 Jbeta primers. In the original processing: In a later analysis, about 11 million of 75 million to 90 million unique beta chains occurred in at least two donors. Using immunoSEQ multiplex PCR, the repertoire was profiled, and TCRdb retains in-frame clones only, with some absent. V and J calls and clone size are copied from that table; D and trimming were computed from the DNA. The data contain 150,000 to 200,000 clones, approximately 71% of them singletons. Findings of the study overall: Using the classifier, cytomegalovirus status was reportedly diagnosed with high specificity and sensitivity. As a later analysis revealed, the rate of TCR association differed by HLA locus, with DRB1 most and HLA-C fewest.

On this clone: The antigen remains undetermined.

The clonotype originates from a woman aged 40 to 49 in good health and CMV-seropositive. The specimen was PBMCs. The chain combines TRBV7-2 with TRBJ1-2; D unclear. The CDR3 loop reads CASSYGGPGIGYGYTF. The CDR3 DNA is TGTGCCAGCAGTTACGGCGGGCCGGGGATTGGCTATGGCTACACCTTC. The full variable domain, in which reference TRBV7-2 and TRBJ1-2 provide the parts outside the CDR3, is GAGVSQSPSNKVTEKGKDVELRCDPISGHTALYWYRQSLGQGLEFLIYFQGNSAPDKSGLPSDRFSAERTGGSVSTLTIQRTQQEDSAVYLCASSYGGPGIGYGYTFGSGTRLTVV.